Listed here is a single TCR beta chain. The antigen is undetermined. This sample was included in a study of CD8+ T cells in alopecia areata. Study-level information: Patients in the study were on tofacitinib for 6 to 18 months, then off it for 6 months. Study-wide points: Resident alphabeta T-cell populations of normal skin are likewise subject to sequencing in scalp samples. Clonality in lesional scalp, especially alopecia totalis/universalis, exceeded that of normal scalp.

The CDR3 has 15 residues. Trimming cost V 8 bases and J 0 bases, with 15 bases left between them. Germline loops: CDR1 WNHNN, CDR2 SYGVQD (reference sequence). Following RNA extraction, reverse transcription yielded cDNA that acted as the sequencing template. This table comes from immunoSEQ multiplex PCR, and its TCRdb copy is limited to in-frame clones, with some not included. This table holds fewer than 110,000 clones, under 90% found once. Treatment indicated: oral pan-JAK inhibitor, 5-10 mg twice daily. The sequence was obtained from a human donor with alopecia areata. The genes are TRBV10-1 and TRBJ2-3; tentative D call: TRBD1 (6 bases). The specimen comprised CD8+ T cells sorted from blood, sampled at approximately week 31, from a patient treated with tofacitinib. This CDR3 reads CASQFRGISTDTQYF. The CDR3 region has the DNA TGCGCCAGCCAATTCAGGGGCATTAGCACAGATACGCAGTATTTT.